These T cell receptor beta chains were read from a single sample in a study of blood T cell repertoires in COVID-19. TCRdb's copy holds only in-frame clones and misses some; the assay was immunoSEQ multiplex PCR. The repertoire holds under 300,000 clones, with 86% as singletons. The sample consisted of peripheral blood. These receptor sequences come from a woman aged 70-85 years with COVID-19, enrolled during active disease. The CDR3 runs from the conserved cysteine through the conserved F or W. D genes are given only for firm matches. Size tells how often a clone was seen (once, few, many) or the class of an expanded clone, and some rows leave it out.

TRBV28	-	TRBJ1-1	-	TGTGCCAGCAGTTTAATCAGCGCTGAAGCTTTCTTT	CASSLISAEAFF
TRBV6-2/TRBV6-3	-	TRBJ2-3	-	TGTGCCAGCAGCCGACTTGATACGCAGTATTTT	CASSRLDTQYF
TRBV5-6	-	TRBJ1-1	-	TGTGCCAGCAGCTTGGGGCCAGAGCAGGTGACTGAAGCTTTCTTT	CASSLGPEQVTEAFF
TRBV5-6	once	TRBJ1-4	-	TGTGCCAGCATGGTGGCGGGGGGCAGTGAAAAACTGTTTTTT	CASMVAGGSEKLFF
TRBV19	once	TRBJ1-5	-	TGTGCCAGTAGTATCCGCAGGGAGGATCAGCCCCAGCATTTT	CASSIRREDQPQHF
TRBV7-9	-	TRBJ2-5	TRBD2	TGTGCCAGCAGCTGGGGAGGGCAAGAGACCCAGTACTTC	CASSWGGQETQYF
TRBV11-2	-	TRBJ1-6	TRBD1	TGTGCCAGCAGCTCCCAGGGGGCGCAGGATAATTCACCCCTCCACTTT	CASSSQGAQDNSPLHF
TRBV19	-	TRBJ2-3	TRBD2	TGTGCCAGTAGTATAACGGGGGGGCGCACAGATACGCAGTATTTT	CASSITGGRTDTQYF
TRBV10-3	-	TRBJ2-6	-	TGTGCCGCCGGGACACCGAGCTCTGGGGCCAACGTCCTGACTTTC	CAAGTPSSGANVLTF
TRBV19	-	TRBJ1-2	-	TGTGCCAGTAGGGTTGCGGGGACCCATGGCTACACCTTC	CASRVAGTHGYTF
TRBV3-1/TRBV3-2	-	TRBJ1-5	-	TGTGCCAGCAGCCAAGCCGAAGGGGATCAGCCCCAGCATTTT	CASSQAEGDQPQHF
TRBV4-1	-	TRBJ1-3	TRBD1	TGCGCCAGCAGCCAAGATCCGACAGGGGCTGGAAACACCATATATTTT	CASSQDPTGAGNTIYF
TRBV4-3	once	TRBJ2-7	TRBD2	TGCGCCAGCAGCCAGGTCAGGCTAGCGGGGTACATCGAGCAGTACTTC	CASSQVRLAGYIEQYF
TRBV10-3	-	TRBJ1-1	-	TGTGCCATTCAGGGCCTGGGCACTGAAGCTTTCTTT	CAIQGLGTEAFF
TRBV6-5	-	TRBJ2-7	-	TGTGCCAGCACCGGACTTGGCGCCGACGAGCAGTACTTC	CASTGLGADEQYF
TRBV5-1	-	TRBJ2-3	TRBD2	TGCGCCAGCAGCTCAGGAGCGGGGGGATACACAGATACGCAGTATTTT	CASSSGAGGYTDTQYF